This T cell receptor (beta chain) is drawn from a study of OX40 agonist ivuxolimab in advanced cancers. Study-wide background: The dose-escalation group included hepatocellular carcinoma, melanoma, renal cell carcinoma and head and neck cancer.

Remarks on this clone: The target antigen is unknown.

Assay: immunoSEQ multiplex PCR; the TCRdb copy retains only in-frame clones and omits some. The data hold approximately 41,000 clones, with about 88% observed a single time. Study-wide results and caveats: The antigen specificity of the peripheral T cells (those that were expanded) was not determined.

V dropped 7 bases and J dropped 5 bases, with 18 bases sitting between them. CDR1 is MNHEY and CDR2 is SMNVEV in the germline V gene (reference sequence). The length of the CDR3 is 15 residues. The source material was CD4+ or CD8+ T cells sorted from blood, sampled in a trial of the OX40 agonist ivuxolimab. This sequence originates from an adult with an advanced solid tumor such as melanoma, head and neck, liver or kidney cancer. This chain joins TRBV27 and TRBJ1-5; no reliable D call. CDR3 sequence (DNA): TGTGCCAGCAAGTTGGGCCCAAGTCAGGATCAGCCCCAGCATTTT. Its translation is CASKLGPSQDQPQHF.